What follows are 29 T cell receptor beta chains derived from one specimen sequenced in a study of graft-versus-host responses after intestinal transplantation. These receptors' antigens are unknown. Here immunoSEQ multiplex PCR was the method, and the copy in TCRdb shows in-frame clones only, minus some. This sample carries about 90,000 clones, roughly 93% of them seen once, and the ten largest clones take 1.1%. Sequencing was performed on unstimulated CD8+ T cells sorted from spleen or lymph node cells, taken before transplant. These receptor sequences come from a human donor who was the organ donor for an intestinal transplant.

The chain is built from TRBV6-1 and TRBJ2-3; TRBD2 aligns across 7 bases. CDR3 size: 16 residues. V gave up 1 base and J gave up 2 bases; unmatched junction bases: 6. Per germline, CDR1 MNHNS and CDR2 SASEGT. In DNA, the CDR3 is TGTGCCAGCAGTGAAGGAGGGCGGGGGACCACAGATACGCAGTATTTT. The encoded protein is CASSEGGRGTTDTQYF.

The chain carries TRBV27 and TRBJ1-2, with D uncertain. V lost 6 bases and J 6 bases, leaving 14 bases between the germline ends. CDR3 length: 13 amino acids. Looked up from germline, CDR1 is MNHEY and CDR2 is SMNVEV (reference sequence). CDR3 in DNA: TGTGCCAGCAGATGGCCGGGGTTGAATGGCTACACCTTC. Its translation is CASRWPGLNGYTF.

This chain links TRBV5-1 with TRBJ1-5; possibly TRBD1 for D (6 bases). CDR1 is SGHRS, CDR2 YFSETQ, per germline. This CDR3 has 14 amino acids. The ends were cut back, 2 bases at V and 6 bases at J, with 12 bases in the middle. CDR3 residues: CASSFPGEPQPQHF. The CDR3 bases are TGCGCCAGCAGCTTCCCAGGGGAGCCTCAGCCCCAGCATTTT.

This sequence joins TRBV19 and TRBJ2-3; 9 positions match TRBD2. Germline-derived CDR1 and CDR2 are LNHDA and SQIVND (reference sequence). This CDR3 comprises 15 residues. Trimming took 5 bases from V and 5 from J; bases not matched to a gene: 8. CDR3 bases: TGTGCCAGTAGTCCCGACTTGCGGGGGGGAGATACGCAGTATTTT. Residues: CASSPDLRGGDTQYF.

The chain uses TRBV6-5 and TRBJ2-1; D perhaps matches TRBD2 (6 bases). CDR3 size: 14 residues. Germline-derived CDR1 and CDR2 are MNHEY and SVGAGI. V was cut by 2 bases and J by 5 bases, with 10 bases left in between. CDR3 loop: CASSYHGGDNEQFF. CDR3 nucleotide sequence: TGTGCCAGCAGTTACCACGGGGGAGACAATGAGCAGTTCTTC.

The gene calls are TRBV5-4 and TRBJ2-7; 10 nucleotides align to TRBD1. The CDR3 loop spans 14 amino acids. V was clipped by 4 bases and J by 3 bases; unmatched bases: 4. From germline, CDR1 is SGHNT and CDR2 YYREEE (reference sequence). DNA of the CDR3: TGTGCCAGCAGCGTGACAGGGGGCATCTACGAGCAGTACTTC. Translating it yields CASSVTGGIYEQYF.

V usage is TRBV28 and J usage is TRBJ2-1; D perhaps matches TRBD2 (5 bases). The germline gives CDR1 MDHEN, CDR2 SYDVKM. The V end lost 4 bases, the J end lost 4 bases, and 20 bases lay between the germline ends. This CDR3 contains 17 residues. The CDR3 sequence: CASSWQLGEASYNEQFF. As DNA, the CDR3 is TGTGCCAGCAGTTGGCAACTAGGCGAGGCCTCTTACAATGAGCAGTTCTTC.

The chain is built from TRBV30 and TRBJ2-1; D is perhaps TRBD2 (5 bases). Germline assignment: CDR1 GTSNPN and CDR2 SVGIG (reference sequence). The CDR3 spans 15 residues. The germline V and J ends were trimmed by 2 bases and 8 bases, with 19 bases remaining between them. The CDR3 nucleotides are TGTGCCTGGAGTCCCCGGGCCCGTGCGGGCGATGAGCAGTTCTTC. This codes for CAWSPRARAGDEQFF.

The J gene is TRBJ2-1, the V gene TRBV5-4, with 13 bases lining up with TRBD2. Germline V gene lookup returns CDR1 SGHNT and CDR2 YYREEE (reference sequence). The ends lost 2 bases at V and 8 bases at J; junction bases unmatched: 7. The CDR3 runs 16 residues. DNA of the CDR3: TGTGCCAGCAGCTTAGGGACTAGCGGGATTCAGGATGAGCAGTTCTTC. Its protein is CASSLGTSGIQDEQFF.

J is TRBJ1-4 and V is TRBV4-1; D might be TRBD1 (6 bases). The CDR3 extends over 17 amino acids. Trimming removed 0 bases from V and 4 bases from J, with 15 bases in between. Germline V gene data show CDR1 as MGHRA and CDR2 as YSYEKL. CDR3 bases: TGCGCCAGCAGCCAAGAGTTTTGGACAGATAATAATGAAAAACTGTTTTTT. This sequence encodes CASSQEFWTDNNEKLFF.

The genes are TRBV19 and TRBJ1-1; D may be TRBD1 (6 bases). The CDR3 length is 13 residues. V was cut by 7 bases and J by 4 bases, with 13 bases left in between. The V gene's germline CDR1 is LNHDA and CDR2 SQIVND (reference sequence). The CDR3 DNA follows: TGTGCCAGTATCTCAGTAGGGGGCACTGAAGCTTTCTTT. It encodes CASISVGGTEAFF.

The chain uses TRBV27 and TRBJ2-6, with unresolved D. The V end lost 2 bases, the J end lost 0 bases, and 5 bases lay between the germline ends. The CDR3 spans 15 residues. Germline CDR1 is MNHEY and CDR2 is SMNVEV (reference sequence). CDR3 amino acids: CASSLSISGANVLTF. The CDR3 region has the DNA TGTGCCAGCAGTTTAAGCATCTCTGGGGCCAACGTCCTGACTTTC.

The V gene is TRBV18, the J gene TRBJ2-5, with D tentatively TRBD1 (5 bases). Germline-derived CDR1 and CDR2 are KGHSH and LQKENI. V was cut by 0 bases and J by 2 bases, with 10 bases left in between. The CDR3 has 15 residues. CDR3 amino acids: CASSPPERGQETQYF. The CDR3, as DNA: TGTGCCAGCTCACCACCGGAAAGGGGTCAAGAGACCCAGTACTTC.

V and J are TRBV2 and TRBJ1-5; TRBD1 agrees at 7 bases. The ends lost 5 bases at V and 5 bases at J; junction bases unmatched: 3. The CDR3 has 13 amino acids. The germline gives CDR1 SNHLY, CDR2 FYNNEI. The CDR3 loop is CASSITGDQPQHF. CDR3 coding DNA: TGTGCCAGCAGTATTACAGGGGATCAGCCCCAGCATTTT.

The chain joins TRBV5-6 to TRBJ2-7; weak D call: TRBD2 (6 bases). The germline V and J ends were trimmed by 0 bases and 11 bases, with 12 bases remaining between them. CDR1 is SGHDT and CDR2 is YYEEEE in the germline V gene. CDR3 size: 12 residues. The CDR3 DNA is TGTGCCAGCAGCTTGGTGGGGGGTTCGGAGTACTTC. Amino acids: CASSLVGGSEYF. Full variable domain (remainder filled in from reference TRBV5-6 and TRBJ2-7): DAGVTQSPTHLIKTRGQQVTLRCSPKSGHDTVSWYQQALGQGPQFIFQYYEEEERQRGNFPDRFSGHQFPNYSSELNVNALLLGDSALYLCASSLVGGSEYFGPGTRLTVT.

The chain uses TRBV5-6 and TRBJ2-1, with D maybe TRBD2 (6 bases). The V gene's germline CDR1 is SGHDT and CDR2 YYEEEE. The CDR3 sequence is 17 residues long. Trimming stripped 2 bases from V and 5 bases from J, with 20 bases between. CDR3 region: CASSFLLGGTYHNEQFF. CDR3 sequence (DNA): TGTGCCAGCAGCTTTCTTTTAGGAGGGACGTACCACAATGAGCAGTTCTTC.

The chain is built from TRBV4-3 and TRBJ2-5; 10 bases align to TRBD2. Germline V gene data show CDR1 as LGHNA and CDR2 as YSLEER. This CDR3 is 19 amino acids long. With V trimmed by 0 bases and J by 5 bases, 15 bases remained unmatched. The CDR3 DNA sequence: TGCGCCAGCAGCCAAGATTTCGGTAGCGGGGGGAAGGTCTGGGAGACCCAGTACTTC. Translated, it gives CASSQDFGSGGKVWETQYF.

The chain combines TRBV27 with TRBJ1-5, with D perhaps TRBD1 (6 bases). The CDR3 loop spans 14 amino acids. The germline V gene encodes CDR1 MNHEY and CDR2 SMNVEV (reference sequence). Trimming shortened V by 7 bases and J by 7 bases, and 17 bases separated the two germline ends. The CDR3 DNA reads as TGTGCCAGCAACACGGGAGGGGGTGGCCAGCCCCAGCATTTT. Amino acids: CASNTGGGGQPQHF.

In DNA, the CDR3 is TGTGCCAGCAGTTTTAGGGGACTAGCGGGAGCCAATGAGCAGTTCTTC. Residues: CASSFRGLAGANEQFF. The chain has TRBV27 and TRBJ2-1; 14 bases are a match to TRBD2. This CDR3 contains 16 residues. V lost 3 bases to trimming and J lost 6 bases; unmatched junction nucleotides: 4. The V gene's germline CDR1 is MNHEY and CDR2 SMNVEV (reference sequence).

The chain combines TRBV4-1 with TRBJ1-2; the match to TRBD1 covers 9 bases. Germline V CDR1 and CDR2: MGHRA, YSYEKL. The V gene end was trimmed by 4 bases and the J gene end by 8 bases; junction bases not matched to a gene: 17. The CDR3 extends over 17 amino acids. The CDR3 DNA is TGCGCCAGCAGCCGCCAGGGATGGGACAGGGCCTCCGAAGGCTACACCTTC. It yields the protein CASSRQGWDRASEGYTF.

The chain recombines TRBV4-1 with TRBJ1-6; no reliable D call. Per germline, CDR1 MGHRA and CDR2 YSYEKL. The CDR3 extends over 16 amino acids. V lost 1 base to trimming and J lost 7 bases, with 14 bases between them. CDR3 in amino acids: CASSQALRMLNSPLHF. The DNA of the CDR3 is TGCGCCAGCAGCCAAGCTCTCAGGATGTTGAATTCACCCCTCCACTTT.

The chain uses TRBV2 and TRBJ2-1, with 11 bases lining up with TRBD2. The CDR3 length is 16 residues. V lost 5 bases, J lost 5 bases, and 8 bases stayed unmatched. The germline gives CDR1 SNHLY, CDR2 FYNNEI. The CDR3 nucleotides read TGTGCCAGCAGTCGGCTAGCGGGGGGTACTAACAATGAGCAGTTCTTC. Protein: CASSRLAGGTNNEQFF.

In this sample, this clone turned up once. V is TRBV6-1 and J is TRBJ2-7, with a possible D match to TRBD2 (6 bases). This CDR3 has 14 amino acids. The ends were cut back, 6 bases at V and 3 bases at J, with 15 bases in the middle. In germline, CDR1 is MNHNS, CDR2 SASEGT. This CDR3 is CASRGGWVSYEQYF. The CDR3, as DNA: TGTGCCAGCAGGGGGGGATGGGTTAGCTACGAGCAGTACTTC.

The J gene is TRBJ2-7, the V gene TRBV27, with a weak D call TRBD1 (6 bases). Germline CDR1 reads MNHEY; CDR2 reads SMNVEV (reference sequence). The CDR3 length is 11 residues. The V end was cut by 6 bases, the J end by 3 bases, with 6 bases between. The CDR3 loop is CASRDSYEQYF. The CDR3 nucleotides are TGTGCCAGCAGGGACAGCTACGAGCAGTACTTC.

The rearrangement joins TRBV11-2 to TRBJ2-5; TRBD2 is a possible D gene (6 bases). This CDR3 region has 15 residues. The germline CDR1 and CDR2 sequences are SGHAT and FQNNGV. V lost 5 bases and J lost 4, with 17 bases in between. This CDR3 is CASSPTWAGRETQYF. The CDR3 DNA is TGTGCCAGCAGCCCAACCTGGGCGGGGCGAGAGACCCAGTACTTC.

This chain uses TRBV27 with TRBJ2-5, with 10 bases aligning to TRBD2. Trimming removed 4 bases from V and 6 bases from J; junction bases left unmatched: 11. Germline values: CDR1 MNHEY, CDR2 SMNVEV (reference sequence). The CDR3 length is 16 residues. This chain's CDR3 is CASSSSLAGGGKTQYF. The CDR3 coding sequence is TGTGCCAGCAGTTCTAGCTTAGCGGGGGGCGGAAAGACCCAGTACTTC.

This sequence joins TRBV18 and TRBJ2-7; 8 positions match TRBD2. This CDR3 is 16 amino acids long. Germline lookup yields CDR1 KGHSH and CDR2 LQKENI. Trimming at V came to 3 bases and at J to 2 bases, leaving 9 bases not matched to a gene. The CDR3 reads CASSPIGTSGAYEQYF. The CDR3 DNA reads TGTGCCAGCTCACCCATAGGCACTAGCGGCGCCTACGAGCAGTACTTC.

This sequence joins TRBV11-2 and TRBJ2-1; tentative D call: TRBD1 (5 bases). The CDR3 has 18 residues. Germline V lookup: CDR1 SGHAT, CDR2 FQNNGV. Trimming cost V 2 bases and J 6 bases, with 23 bases left between them. The CDR3 sequence is CASSLLSSSAEGVNEQFF. DNA for the CDR3: TGTGCCAGCAGCTTATTGTCCTCGAGCGCGGAAGGGGTCAATGAGCAGTTCTTC.

The chain is built from TRBV2 and TRBJ2-1, with D perhaps TRBD2 (7 bases). The V end lost 6 bases, the J end lost 5 bases, and 20 bases lay between the germline ends. The CDR3 sequence is 16 residues long. Germline V lookup: CDR1 SNHLY, CDR2 FYNNEI. The CDR3 DNA reads TGTGCCAGCAGCCGCAAGGAGGGCGGGGGCCACAATGAGCAGTTCTTC. It yields the protein CASSRKEGGGHNEQFF. Looking up the rest from reference TRBV2 and TRBJ2-1 gives the full variable domain: EPEVTQTPSHQVTQMGQEVILRCVPISNHLYFYWYRQILGQKVEFLVSFYNNEISEKSEIFDDQFSVERPDGSNFTLKIRSTKLEDSAMYFCASSRKEGGGHNEQFFGPGTRLTVL.